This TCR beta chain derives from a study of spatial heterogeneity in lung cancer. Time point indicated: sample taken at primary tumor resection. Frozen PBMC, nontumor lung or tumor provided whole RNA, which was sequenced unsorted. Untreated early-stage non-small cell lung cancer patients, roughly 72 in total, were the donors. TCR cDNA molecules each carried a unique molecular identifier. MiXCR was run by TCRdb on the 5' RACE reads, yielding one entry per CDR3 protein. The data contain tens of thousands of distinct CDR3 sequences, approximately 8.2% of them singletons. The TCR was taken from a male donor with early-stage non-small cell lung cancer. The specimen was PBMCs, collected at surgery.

CDR3: CASSLNPPGTEAFF. In nucleotides, the CDR3 is TGTGCCAGCAGCTTAAACCCCCCGGGGACTGAAGCTTTCTTT. The chain employs TRBV7-9 and TRBJ1-1; D is uncertain. The V end was cut by 2 bases, the J end by 5 bases, with 12 bases between. The CDR3 is 14 amino acids. Germline lookup yields CDR1 SEHNR and CDR2 FQNEAQ (reference sequence).